The following is a TCR beta chain sequence with its context. In the same sample, other DNA sequences code for this CDR3. The record originates from a study of blood T cell repertoires in COVID-19. The CDR3 sequence is 15 residues long. J was trimmed by 6 bases and V by 1 base; bases with no gene match: 2. CDR1 and CDR2 from the germline V gene are SGHTA and FQGNSA. Method: immunoSEQ multiplex PCR; TCRdb's copy keeps in-frame clones and lacks some. In the table there are approximately 73,000 clones, 81% of which are singletons. The chain employs TRBV7-2 and TRBJ2-1; 11 nucleotides align to TRBD2. The sequence was collected from a woman aged 70 to 79 with acute or convalescent COVID-19. Sequenced material: peripheral blood. DNA for the CDR3: TGTGCCAGCAGCTTAGGTAGCGGGGGGGTCAATGAGCAGTTCTTC. Its protein product is CASSLGSGGVNEQFF.